This T cell receptor beta chain came from a study of CD8+CD57+ T cells in acquired aplastic anemia. Overall study: Mean yield of DNA from sorted CD4+ and CD8+ cells was around 3 ug.

Study findings and constraints: Controls and patients did not differ significantly in CD8+ Simpson's diversity. In common between the patients and the controls were twenty-nine CD8+ CDR3 sequences.

The CDR3 is made up of 15 amino acids. Germline assignment: CDR1 SEHNR and CDR2 FQNEAQ (reference sequence). Comment on this clonotype: Its antigen remains unknown. One junction end disagrees with the germline gene, perhaps due to a read error.

It was genomic DNA that served as the template for profiling TCR beta VDJ and CDR3. TCRdb re-analysed the reads in MiXCR, keeping a single row per CDR3 protein. This sample has 150,000 to 200,000 distinct CDR3 sequences, with over 60% found just once. Sequenced sample: sorted CD4+, CD8+, or CD8+CD57+ T cells (not recorded which) from PBMCs. The receptor comes from a human donor with severe aplastic anemia or a healthy control (not recorded which). The rearrangement uses TRBV7-9 and TRBJ1-1; 7 bases are a match to TRBD1. CDR3 protein: CASSHLGQPNTEALF. DNA of the CDR3: TGTGCCAGCAGCCATTTGGGACAGCCCAACACTGAAGCTCTCTTT.